This TCR beta chain derives from a study of technical replicates of blood from a handful of donors. Looked up from germline, CDR1 is SGHNT and CDR2 is YYREEE (reference sequence). The CDR3 contains 14 residues. The V and J ends lost 4 bases and 2 bases respectively, with 12 bases between them. This clone appeared a few times. TCRdb's copy holds only in-frame clones and misses some; the assay was immunoSEQ multiplex PCR. The data hold approximately 80,000 clones, with approximately 89% observed a single time. Sequencing was performed on T cells isolated from PBMCs. The chain joins TRBV5-4 to TRBJ1-1; D unclear. This TCR was recovered from a human donor in good health. The CDR3 sequence: CASSPWAENTEAFF. The CDR3 DNA reads as TGTGCCAGCAGCCCGTGGGCAGAAAACACTGAAGCTTTCTTT.